The 4 T cell receptor beta chains presented below share a single source sample, sequenced in a study of OX40 agonist ivuxolimab in advanced cancers. Clones were sequenced by immunoSEQ multiplex PCR, and TCRdb holds only the in-frame ones, with some missing. The table has 50,000 to 65,000 clones, 85% to 95% seen once. The material was CD4+ or CD8+ T cells sorted from blood, obtained in a trial of the OX40 agonist ivuxolimab. These receptors came from an adult with an advanced solid tumor such as melanoma, head and neck, liver or kidney cancer.

V is TRBV27 and J is TRBJ2-7; 9 bases map to TRBD1. J gave up 1 base and V 0 bases, and 13 bases lay outside the gene matches. Germline CDR1 is MNHEY and CDR2 is SMNVEV (reference sequence). The CDR3 is 19 residues long. The CDR3 DNA reads TGTGCCAGCAGTTTATCGCCCTTTATACAGGGGGCGATTTCCTACGAGCAGTACTTC. It codes for CASSLSPFIQGAISYEQYF.

This clone was detected only once. The J gene is TRBJ1-5, the V gene TRBV28; possible D gene TRBD1, 6 bases. This CDR3 region has 15 residues. Germline CDR1 MDHEN, CDR2 SYDVKM. Trimming cost V 2 bases and J 0 bases, with 8 bases left between them. The CDR3 DNA follows: TGTGCCAGCAGTTTACAGGGGTATAGCAATCAGCCCCAGCATTTT. Its translation is CASSLQGYSNQPQHF.

The J gene is TRBJ2-7, the V gene TRBV19; 8 positions match TRBD1. V was pared by 3 bases and J by 7 bases, with 5 bases of the junction left unmatched. The CDR3 contains 13 residues. The germline gives CDR1 LNHDA, CDR2 SQIVND (reference sequence). The DNA of the CDR3 is TGTGCCAGTAGTATGGTTACAGGGGGAGAGCAGTACTTC. Protein: CASSMVTGGEQYF.

This chain connects TRBV29-1 to TRBJ2-7; TRBD1 is a possible D gene (6 bases). Germline V gene lookup returns CDR1 SQVTM and CDR2 ANQGSEA. V lost 6 bases to trimming and J lost 0 bases, with 15 bases between them. The CDR3 covers 14 residues. As DNA, the CDR3 is TGCAGCGTGGAGACAGGTACTGCCTCCTACGAGCAGTACTTC. Encoded protein: CSVETGTASYEQYF.